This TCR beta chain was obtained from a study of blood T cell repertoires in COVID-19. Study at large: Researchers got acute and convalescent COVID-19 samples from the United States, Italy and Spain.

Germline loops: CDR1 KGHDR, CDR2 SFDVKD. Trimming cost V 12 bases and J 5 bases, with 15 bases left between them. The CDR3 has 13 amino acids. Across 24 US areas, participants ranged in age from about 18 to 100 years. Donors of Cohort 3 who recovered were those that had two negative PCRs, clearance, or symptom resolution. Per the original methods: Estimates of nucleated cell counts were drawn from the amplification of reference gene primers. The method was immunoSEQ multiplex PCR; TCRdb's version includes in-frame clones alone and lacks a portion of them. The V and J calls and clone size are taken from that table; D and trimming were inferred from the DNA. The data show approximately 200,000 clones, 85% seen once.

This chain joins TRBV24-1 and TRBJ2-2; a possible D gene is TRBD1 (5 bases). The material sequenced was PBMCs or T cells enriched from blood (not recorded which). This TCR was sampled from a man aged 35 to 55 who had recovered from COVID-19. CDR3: CASHAQETGELFF. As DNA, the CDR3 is TGTGCCTCACATGCACAGGAAACCGGGGAGCTGTTTTTT.